Below, 4 T cell receptor beta chains from the same sample are listed, as sequenced in a study of shared clonotypes between healthy human individuals. Assay: immunoSEQ multiplex PCR; the TCRdb copy retains only in-frame clones and omits some. The sample yields 2 million to 2.5 million clones, approximately 94% seen once. The sample consisted of naive CD4+ T cells sorted from blood. Subset of the sample: CD45RA+ positively selected. These receptors were collected from a man aged 18 to 35 in good health.

The chain carries TRBV14 and TRBJ2-1; D possibly corresponds to TRBD2 (6 bases). The CDR3 totals 15 residues. Trimming took off 3 bases at V and 0 bases at J, with 9 bases between the two ends. Germline CDR1 SGHDN, CDR2 FVKESK. As DNA, the CDR3 is TGTGCCAGCAGCCATCGGCGGGGCTCCTACAATGAGCAGTTCTTC. Translation: CASSHRRGSYNEQFF.

The chain links TRBV19 to TRBJ2-7, with 8 bases fitting TRBD1. This CDR3 is built from 14 residues. Germline CDR1 reads LNHDA; CDR2 reads SQIVND (reference sequence). V gave up 4 bases and J gave up 2 bases; unmatched junction bases: 4. CDR3 bases: TGTGCCAGTAGTACCACAGGGGGGCCCTACGAGCAGTACTTC. Protein sequence: CASSTTGGPYEQYF.

The J gene is TRBJ1-1, the V gene TRBV6-4; a weak D match, TRBD1 (5 bases). Germline CDR1 MRHNA, CDR2 SNTAGT. The V end was cut by 4 bases, the J end by 0 bases, with 15 bases between. The CDR3 totals 16 residues. In nucleotides, the CDR3 is TGTGCCAGCAGTGCTCAGGGAGGAACCATGAACACTGAAGCTTTCTTT. Its protein is CASSAQGGTMNTEAFF.

The CDR3 DNA reads TGTGCCAGCAGTTGGGGACAGGGGAACACCGGGGAGCTGTTTTTT. Its translation is CASSWGQGNTGELFF. The V call is TRBV2, the J call TRBJ2-2; 9 nucleotides line up with TRBD1. After removal of 5 bases from V and 1 base from J, the junction contained 2 bases not matched to a gene. Germline-derived CDR1 and CDR2 are SNHLY and FYNNEI. This CDR3 is 15 amino acids long.